A selection of T cell receptor beta chains follows, all from one sample in a study of molecular identifiers for immune sequencing clone quantification. TCRdb reprocessed the PCR reads with MiXCR, giving one entry per CDR3 protein. Here the sample spans about 640,000 distinct CDR3 sequences, 15% to 20% being singletons. Sequenced input: naive CD8+ T cells from blood, with Jurkat cell RNA spiked in. Source of these receptors: a human donor in good health. Some libraries in this study had Jurkat cell RNA spiked in. Both conserved end residues are part of each CDR3. Fields, in order: V gene, J gene, clone size, D gene, CDR3 DNA, CDR3 protein. A D gene is named only where the DNA matches it firmly. Not all rows give a size; the values are once, few, many and, for expanded clones, a class.

TRBV9	TRBJ2-1	few	NA	TGTGCCAGCAGCGTAGAGGCGGGCCTTCACAATGAGCAGTTCTTC	CASSVEAGLHNEQFF
TRBV4-1	TRBJ2-3	few	TRBD2	TGCGCCAGCAGCCAAGATGGACTAGGGACAGATACGCAGTATTTT	CASSQDGLGTDTQYF
TRBV7-9	TRBJ2-1	many	NA	TGTGCCAGCAGCAGGACAGACAATGAGCAGTTCTTC	CASSRTDNEQFF
TRBV7-2	TRBJ1-3	many	NA	TGTGCCAGCAGCTTAGAACTCCTGGGGTTCTCTGGAAACACCATATATTTT	CASSLELLGFSGNTIYF
TRBV6-2/TRBV6-3	TRBJ2-7	NA	TRBD1	TGTGCCAGCAGTTACTCAGGGGGACAGTACGAGCAGTACTTC	CASSYSGGQYEQYF
TRBV11-2	TRBJ2-5	NA	NA	TGTGCCAGCAGCCCAGGACGGCCGGAGACCCAGTACTTC	CASSPGRPETQYF
TRBV7-9	TRBJ1-1	many	TRBD1	TGTGCCAGCAGCTTAGTTCCGGGACAGGGACCCGACACTGAAGCTTTCTTT	CASSLVPGQGPDTEAFF
TRBV5-1	TRBJ1-1	many	TRBD1	TGCGCCAGCAGCGCGGGACAGGGGGCGAACACTGAAGCTTTCTTT	CASSAGQGANTEAFF
TRBV30	TRBJ2-7	few	NA	TGTGCCTGGAGTGAACGAGGGAGGTATAGTAACGAGCAGTACTTC	CAWSERGRYSNEQYF
TRBV28	TRBJ2-1	many	NA	TGTGCCAGCAGTTCCAGGGGACTGTACTCCTACAATGAGCAGTTCTTC	CASSSRGLYSYNEQFF
TRBV9	TRBJ2-6	NA	NA	TGTGCCAGCAGCCCCACAGGGACTGGGGCCGACGTCCTGACTTTC	CASSPTGTGADVLTF
TRBV4-1	TRBJ1-2	NA	NA	TGCGCCAGCAGCCAAGATCCGCTCGGGGAGACACCATACTATGGCTACACCTTC	CASSQDPLGETPYYGYTF
TRBV9	TRBJ2-1	NA	NA	TGTGCCAGCAGCGTAGTGTCGGGTGACAATGAGCAGTTCTTC	CASSVVSGDNEQFF
TRBV19	TRBJ2-7	NA	NA	TGTGCCAGTAGCATAGGGGTGAACGAGCAGTACTTC	CASSIGVNEQYF
TRBV7-2	TRBJ2-3	many	NA	TGTGCCAGCAGCCCGGTGGGCGGAACTAGCACAGATACGCAGTATTTT	CASSPVGGTSTDTQYF
TRBV10-1	TRBJ2-3	NA	NA	TGCGCCAGCAGTGAGGGAGTGGCGGGCGCCGGAGATACGCAGTATTTT	CASSEGVAGAGDTQYF
TRBV7-6	TRBJ1-6	few	NA	TGTGCCAGCAGCTTGGATGGCCGCTCACCCCTCCACTTT	CASSLDGRSPLHF
TRBV19	TRBJ1-1	NA	TRBD1	TGTGCCAGTAGTATGGGGACAGGGCTCACTGAAGCTTTCTTT	CASSMGTGLTEAFF
TRBV4-2	TRBJ2-1	NA	NA	TGTGCCAGCAGCCGTCCCCTTGTAGAGAGCTCCTACAATGCGCAGTTCTTC	CASSRPLVESSYNAQFF
TRBV7-2	TRBJ1-1	many	NA	TGTGCCAGCAGCTTTTTAACAGGACTGAACACTGAAGCTTTCTTT	CASSFLTGLNTEAFF
TRBV5-5	TRBJ1-5	NA	NA	TGTGCCAGCAGCAACCCGAGGACAGCCATTACTAGCAATCAGCCCCAGCATTTT	CASSNPRTAITSNQPQHF
TRBV28	TRBJ1-5	many	NA	TGTGCCAGCAGTAAACAGGGCCGCAGGCAGCCCCAGCATTTT	CASSKQGRRQPQHF
TRBV30	TRBJ2-1	NA	TRBD2	TGTGCCTGGAGCGCCGGGAGGGGGGCTAATGAGCAGTTCTTC	CAWSAGRGANEQFF
TRBV24-1	TRBJ2-2	many	TRBD1	TGTGCCACCAGTGACTCGGGACAGATCGCTAATGCGAACACCGGGGAGCTGTTTTTT	CATSDSGQIANANTGELFF
TRBV20-1	TRBJ2-2	many	TRBD2	TGCAGTGCAGCGGGGTGGCGGACCGGGGAGCTGTTTTTT	CSAAGWRTGELFF
TRBV4-1	TRBJ1-1	many	NA	TGCGCCAGCAGCTACGGACTGGGGGGTGAAGCTTTCTTT	CASSYGLGGEAFF
TRBV27	TRBJ2-3	NA	TRBD1	TGTGCCGGCAGTACCTGGACAGGGGGGTTCACAGATACGCAGTATTTT	CAGSTWTGGFTDTQYF
TRBV10-2	TRBJ1-1	NA	NA	TGCGCCAGCAGTGAGGTCATCACTGAAGCTTTCTTT	CASSEVITEAFF
TRBV4-1	TRBJ2-1	NA	TRBD2	TGCGCCAGCAGCCAATTGAGCGGGGGCCCCAACTACAATAAGCGGTTCTTC	CASSQLSGGPNYNKRFF
TRBV7-2	TRBJ2-1	many	TRBD2	TGTGCCAGCAGCTTAGCTGAGGTATTCCGGGAGGGCCTCTACAATGAGCAGTTCTTC	CASSLAEVFREGLYNEQFF
TRBV4-1	TRBJ2-7	few	TRBD1	TGCGCCAGCAGCCAAGACCTCGACAGGGCCTCCTACGAGCAGTACTTC	CASSQDLDRASYEQYF
TRBV30	TRBJ1-2	many	TRBD1	TGTGCCTCGGAAAAGGACAGGGGGCATGGCTACACCTTC	CASEKDRGHGYTF
TRBV9	TRBJ1-5	many	NA	TGTGCCAGCAGCGAGGGTTACAATCAGCCCCAGCATTTT	CASSEGYNQPQHF
TRBV4-3	TRBJ2-7	few	TRBD2	TGCGCCAGCAGCCAATCTAGCGGGAGGGCTTCCGAGCAGTACTTC	CASSQSSGRASEQYF
TRBV3-1	TRBJ1-1	many	NA	TGTGCCAGCAGCCACTCCGGACAGATGAACACTGAAGCTTTCTTT	CASSHSGQMNTEAFF
TRBV6-2/TRBV6-3	TRBJ2-1	NA	NA	TGTGCCAGCAGTTACATTGGGGGGGCGCTTGAGCAGTTCTTC	CASSYIGGALEQFF
TRBV19	TRBJ2-3	NA	NA	TGTGCCAGTAGTGCCCCCGTTAGCACAGATACGCAGTATTTT	CASSAPVSTDTQYF
TRBV5-1	TRBJ2-1	many	TRBD2	TGCGCCAGCAGCTTGGGACTAGCGGGACGACCCAGGGAGCAGTTCTTC	CASSLGLAGRPREQFF
TRBV11-2	TRBJ2-3	few	NA	TGTGCCAGCAGCTTAGGTGATAGCTTGAACACAGATACGCAGTATTTT	CASSLGDSLNTDTQYF